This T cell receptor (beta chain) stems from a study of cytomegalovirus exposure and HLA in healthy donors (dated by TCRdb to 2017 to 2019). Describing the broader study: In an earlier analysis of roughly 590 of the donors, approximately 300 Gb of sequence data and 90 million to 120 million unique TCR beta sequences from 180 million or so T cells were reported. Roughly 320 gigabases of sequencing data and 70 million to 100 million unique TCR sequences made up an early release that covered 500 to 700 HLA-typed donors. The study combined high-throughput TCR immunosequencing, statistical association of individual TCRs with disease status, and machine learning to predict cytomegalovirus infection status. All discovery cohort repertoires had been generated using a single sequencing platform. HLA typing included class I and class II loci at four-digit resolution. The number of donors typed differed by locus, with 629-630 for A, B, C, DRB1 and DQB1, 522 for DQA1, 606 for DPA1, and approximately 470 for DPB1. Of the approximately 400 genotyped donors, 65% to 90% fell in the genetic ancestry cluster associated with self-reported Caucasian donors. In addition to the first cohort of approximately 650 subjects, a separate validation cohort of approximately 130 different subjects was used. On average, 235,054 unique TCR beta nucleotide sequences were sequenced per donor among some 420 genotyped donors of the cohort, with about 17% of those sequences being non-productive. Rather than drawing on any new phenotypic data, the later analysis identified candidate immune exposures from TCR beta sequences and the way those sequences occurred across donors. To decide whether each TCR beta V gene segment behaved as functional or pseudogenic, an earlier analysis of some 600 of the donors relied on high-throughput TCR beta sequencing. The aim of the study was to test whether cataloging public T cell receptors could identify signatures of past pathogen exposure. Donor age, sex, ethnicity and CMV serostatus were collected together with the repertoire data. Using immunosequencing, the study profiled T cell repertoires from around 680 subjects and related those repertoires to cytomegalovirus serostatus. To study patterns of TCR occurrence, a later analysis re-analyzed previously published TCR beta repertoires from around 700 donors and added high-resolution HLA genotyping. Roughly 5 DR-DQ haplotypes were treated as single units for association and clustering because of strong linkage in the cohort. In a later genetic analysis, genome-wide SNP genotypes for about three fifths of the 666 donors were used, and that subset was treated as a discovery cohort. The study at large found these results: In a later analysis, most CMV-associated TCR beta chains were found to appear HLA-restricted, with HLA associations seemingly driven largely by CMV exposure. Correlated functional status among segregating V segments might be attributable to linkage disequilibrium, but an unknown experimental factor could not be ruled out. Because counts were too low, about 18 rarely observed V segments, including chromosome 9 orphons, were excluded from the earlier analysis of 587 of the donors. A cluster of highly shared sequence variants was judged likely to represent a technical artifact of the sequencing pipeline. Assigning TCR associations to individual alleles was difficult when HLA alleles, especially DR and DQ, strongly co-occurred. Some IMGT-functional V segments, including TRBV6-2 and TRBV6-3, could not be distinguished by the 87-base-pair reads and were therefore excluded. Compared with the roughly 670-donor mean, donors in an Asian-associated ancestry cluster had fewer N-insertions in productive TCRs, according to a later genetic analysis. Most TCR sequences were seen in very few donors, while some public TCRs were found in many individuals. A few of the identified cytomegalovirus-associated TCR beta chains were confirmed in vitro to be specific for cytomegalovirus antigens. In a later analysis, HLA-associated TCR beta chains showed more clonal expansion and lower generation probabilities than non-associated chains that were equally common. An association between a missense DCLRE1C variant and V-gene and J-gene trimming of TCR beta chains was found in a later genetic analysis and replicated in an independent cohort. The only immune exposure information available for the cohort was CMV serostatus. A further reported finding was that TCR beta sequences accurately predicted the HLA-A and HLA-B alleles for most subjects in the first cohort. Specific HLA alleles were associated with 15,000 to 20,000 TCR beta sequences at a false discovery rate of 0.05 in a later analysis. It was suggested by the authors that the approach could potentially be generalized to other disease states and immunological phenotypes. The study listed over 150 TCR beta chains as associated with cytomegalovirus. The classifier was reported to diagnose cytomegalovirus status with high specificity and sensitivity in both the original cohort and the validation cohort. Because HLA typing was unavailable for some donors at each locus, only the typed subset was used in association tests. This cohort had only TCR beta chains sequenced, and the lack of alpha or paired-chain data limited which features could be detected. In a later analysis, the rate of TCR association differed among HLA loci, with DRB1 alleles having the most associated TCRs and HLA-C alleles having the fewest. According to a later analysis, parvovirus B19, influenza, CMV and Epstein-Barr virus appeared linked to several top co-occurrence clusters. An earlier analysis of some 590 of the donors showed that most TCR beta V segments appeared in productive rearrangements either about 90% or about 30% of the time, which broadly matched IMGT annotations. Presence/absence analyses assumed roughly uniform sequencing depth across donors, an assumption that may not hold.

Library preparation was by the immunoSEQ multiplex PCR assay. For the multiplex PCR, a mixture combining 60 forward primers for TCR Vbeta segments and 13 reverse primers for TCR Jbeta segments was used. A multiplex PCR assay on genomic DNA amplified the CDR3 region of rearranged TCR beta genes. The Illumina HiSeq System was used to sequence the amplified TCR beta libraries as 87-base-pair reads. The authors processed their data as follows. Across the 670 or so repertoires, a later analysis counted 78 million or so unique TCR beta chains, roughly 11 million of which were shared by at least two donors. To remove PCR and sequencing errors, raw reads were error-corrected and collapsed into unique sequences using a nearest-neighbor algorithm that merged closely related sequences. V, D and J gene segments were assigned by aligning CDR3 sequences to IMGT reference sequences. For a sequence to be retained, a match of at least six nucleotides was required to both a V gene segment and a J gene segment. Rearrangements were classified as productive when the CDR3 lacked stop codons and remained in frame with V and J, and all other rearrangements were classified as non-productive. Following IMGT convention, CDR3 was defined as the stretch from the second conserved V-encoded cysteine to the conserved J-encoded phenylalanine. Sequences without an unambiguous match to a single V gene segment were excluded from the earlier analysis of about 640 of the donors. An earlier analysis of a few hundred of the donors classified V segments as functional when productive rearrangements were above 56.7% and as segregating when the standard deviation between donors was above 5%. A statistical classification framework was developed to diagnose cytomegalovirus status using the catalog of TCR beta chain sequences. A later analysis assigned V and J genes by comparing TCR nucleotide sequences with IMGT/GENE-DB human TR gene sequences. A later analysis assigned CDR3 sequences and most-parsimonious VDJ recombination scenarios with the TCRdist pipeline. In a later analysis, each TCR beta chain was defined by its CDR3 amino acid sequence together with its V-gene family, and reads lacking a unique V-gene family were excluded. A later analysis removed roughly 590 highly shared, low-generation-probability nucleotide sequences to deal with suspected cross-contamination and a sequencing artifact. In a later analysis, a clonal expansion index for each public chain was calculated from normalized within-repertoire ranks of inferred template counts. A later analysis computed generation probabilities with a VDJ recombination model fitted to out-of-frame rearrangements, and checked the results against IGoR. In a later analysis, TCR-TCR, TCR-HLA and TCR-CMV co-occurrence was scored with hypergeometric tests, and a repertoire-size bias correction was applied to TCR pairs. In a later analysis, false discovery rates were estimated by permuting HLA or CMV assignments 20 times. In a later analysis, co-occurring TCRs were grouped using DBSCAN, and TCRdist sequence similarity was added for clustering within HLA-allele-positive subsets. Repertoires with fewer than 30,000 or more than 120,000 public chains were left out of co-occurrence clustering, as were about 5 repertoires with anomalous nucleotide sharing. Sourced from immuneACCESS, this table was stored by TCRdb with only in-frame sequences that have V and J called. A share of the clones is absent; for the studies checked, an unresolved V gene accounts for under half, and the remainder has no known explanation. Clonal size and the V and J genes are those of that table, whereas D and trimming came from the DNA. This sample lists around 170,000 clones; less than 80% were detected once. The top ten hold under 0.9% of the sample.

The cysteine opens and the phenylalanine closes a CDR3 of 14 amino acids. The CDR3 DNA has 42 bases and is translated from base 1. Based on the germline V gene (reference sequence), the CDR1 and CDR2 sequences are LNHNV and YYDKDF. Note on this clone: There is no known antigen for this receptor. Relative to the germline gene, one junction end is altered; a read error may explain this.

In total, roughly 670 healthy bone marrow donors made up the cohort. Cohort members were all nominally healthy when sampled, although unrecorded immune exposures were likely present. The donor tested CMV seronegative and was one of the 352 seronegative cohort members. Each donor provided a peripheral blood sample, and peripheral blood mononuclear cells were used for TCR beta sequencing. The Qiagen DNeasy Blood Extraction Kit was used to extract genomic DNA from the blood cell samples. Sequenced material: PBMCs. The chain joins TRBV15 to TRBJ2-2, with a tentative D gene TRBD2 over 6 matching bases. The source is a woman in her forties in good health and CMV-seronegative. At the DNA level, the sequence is TGTGCCACCAGCCGGGGCCACGGCACCGGGGGGCTGTTTTTT. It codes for CATSRGHGTGGLFF.